Below, 18 T cell receptor beta chains from the same sample are listed, as sequenced in a study of control samples from healthy donors and cancer patients. Here immunoSEQ multiplex PCR was the method, and the copy in TCRdb shows in-frame clones only, minus some. The data show tens of thousands of clones, with 70% to 90% seen just once and 1.9% held by the top ten. The sequencing input was PBMCs. These receptors originate from a woman in her fifties or sixties with head and neck cancer.

The chain combines TRBV5-1 with TRBJ2-6; D not resolved. The CDR3 spans 21 residues. V dropped 2 bases and J dropped 4 bases, with 28 bases sitting between them. Germline V gives CDR1 SGHRS, CDR2 YFSETQ. The CDR3 sequence is CASSFRGQVASVRTGANVLTF. Written as DNA, the CDR3 is TGCGCCAGCAGCTTTCGCGGTCAAGTGGCATCGGTAAGAACGGGGGCCAACGTCCTGACTTTC.

This clone was picked up one time. The rearrangement links TRBV15 to TRBJ1-1; TRBD1 aligns across 9 bases. V dropped 7 bases and J dropped 3; count of bases not matched to a gene: 9. Per germline, CDR1 LNHNV and CDR2 YYDKDF (reference sequence). The length of the CDR3 is 15 residues. CDR3 DNA sequence: TGTGCCACCAAGACCGGGACAGGGTCGTACACTGAAGCTTTCTTT. It codes for CATKTGTGSYTEAFF.

The chain uses TRBV19 and TRBJ2-3; 7 bases map to TRBD1. V shed 7 bases, J shed 4 bases, and the junction held 8 bases outside the gene matches. The germline gives CDR1 LNHDA, CDR2 SQIVND (reference sequence). The CDR3 runs 14 residues. The CDR3 region is CASKLTGPADTQYF. CDR3 nucleotides: TGTGCCAGTAAGTTGACAGGGCCGGCAGATACGCAGTATTTT.

V usage is TRBV5-4 and J usage is TRBJ1-1; D unresolved. V lost 0 bases and J lost 4, with 10 bases in between. In germline, CDR1 is SGHNT, CDR2 YYREEE (reference sequence). CDR3 length: 14 residues. Here the CDR3 reads CASSLGGEVTEAFF. The CDR3 nucleotides are TGTGCCAGCAGCTTGGGGGGTGAGGTCACTGAAGCTTTCTTT.

This chain uses TRBV5-1 with TRBJ2-1, with TRBD1 as a possible D gene (6 bases). The ends were cut back, 2 bases at V and 5 bases at J, with 17 bases in the middle. Germline CDR1 reads SGHRS; CDR2 reads YFSETQ. The CDR3 loop spans 16 amino acids. CDR3 nucleotides: TGCGCCAGCAGCTTTAGACAGGCCGTTAGTGACAATGAGCAGTTCTTC. This gives the protein CASSFRQAVSDNEQFF.

The chain is built from TRBV27 and TRBJ1-5, with unresolved D. V was pared by 5 bases and J by 5 bases, with 10 bases between. The CDR3 is 13 residues long. Germline V lookup: CDR1 MNHEY, CDR2 SMNVEV (reference sequence). This CDR3 is CASSPSYHQPQHF. In nucleotides, the CDR3 is TGTGCCAGCAGTCCCTCCTATCATCAGCCCCAGCATTTT.

This chain connects TRBV3-1 (or the pseudogene TRBV3-2) to TRBJ2-1, with no clear D. Trimming removed 1 base at V and 5 bases at J, with 12 bases between. The CDR3 has 15 amino acids. CDR1 and CDR2 (germline): LGHDT, YNNKEL (reference sequence). CDR3: CASSQVSDWNNEQFF. Written as DNA, the CDR3 is TGTGCCAGCAGCCAAGTTTCCGACTGGAACAATGAGCAGTTCTTC.

This clone was observed a few times. This rearrangement joins TRBV7-9 to TRBJ2-1; 9 nucleotides align to TRBD2. The V segment lost 2 bases and the J segment 6 bases; nucleotides outside the gene matches: 14. Germline V CDR1 and CDR2: SEHNR, FQNEAQ (reference sequence). The CDR3 length is 18 residues. The CDR3 DNA follows: TGTGCCAGCAGCTTAAAATCCCGTTTAGCGGGAGCCCGCAATGAGCAGTTCTTC. This sequence encodes CASSLKSRLAGARNEQFF.

The V gene is TRBV19, the J gene TRBJ1-6; D gene uncertain. The ends were cut back, 5 bases at V and 10 bases at J, with 12 bases in the middle. Germline-derived CDR1 and CDR2 are LNHDA and SQIVND (reference sequence). The CDR3 has 13 amino acids. In DNA, the CDR3 is TGTGCCAGTAGTGTGAGCCGCGGCTCACCCCTCCACTTT. Translated: CASSVSRGSPLHF.

J is TRBJ1-1 and V is TRBV11-2; D is possibly TRBD1 (5 bases). V lost 0 bases, J lost 4 bases, and 15 bases lay in between. This CDR3 has 16 amino acids. Germline CDR1 is SGHAT and CDR2 is FQNNGV. The CDR3 DNA is TGTGCCAGCAGCTTAGATGGGGCGGGAGAGGGCACTGAAGCTTTCTTT. Translating it yields CASSLDGAGEGTEAFF.

The chain links TRBV11-2 to TRBJ2-3; maybe TRBD2 (5 bases). Germline values: CDR1 SGHAT, CDR2 FQNNGV. The V end lost 5 bases, the J end lost 4 bases, and 16 bases lay between the germline ends. The CDR3 contains 15 residues. The CDR3 region has the DNA TGTGCCAGCAGCCCCCCACTAGATCTGCCAGATACGCAGTATTTT. Residues: CASSPPLDLPDTQYF.

The chain links TRBV4-3 to TRBJ2-1; D call uncertain. V lost 0 bases and J 0 bases, leaving 12 bases between the germline ends. Germline lookup yields CDR1 LGHNA and CDR2 YSLEER. CDR3 length: 17 residues. The CDR3 nucleotides read TGCGCCAGCAGCCAAGATCTGCTCGGTAGCTCCTACAATGAGCAGTTCTTC. Translated: CASSQDLLGSSYNEQFF.

The chain links TRBV29-1 to TRBJ1-1; weak D call: TRBD1 (5 bases). Trimming took off 4 bases at V and 2 bases at J, with 14 bases between the two ends. There are 14 residues in the CDR3. Per germline, CDR1 SQVTM and CDR2 ANQGSEA. The CDR3 loop is CSVGQAGGNTEAFF. The CDR3 DNA sequence: TGCAGCGTTGGTCAGGCCGGGGGTAACACTGAAGCTTTCTTT.

The V call is TRBV3-1 (or the pseudogene TRBV3-2), the J call TRBJ1-6; TRBD1 matches 7 bases. The ends lost 1 base at V and 8 bases at J; junction bases unmatched: 11. Germline values: CDR1 LGHDT, CDR2 YNNKEL (reference sequence). CDR3 size: 17 residues. CDR3 DNA sequence: TGTGCCAGCAGCCAAGTCAAGGCCGGGACAGCATATTCACCCCTCCACTTT. Amino acids: CASSQVKAGTAYSPLHF.

This chain uses TRBV27 with TRBJ2-2, with 9 bases that match TRBD2. This CDR3 is 16 amino acids long. From germline, CDR1 is MNHEY and CDR2 SMNVEV (reference sequence). V lost 4 bases, J lost 5 bases, and 8 bases stayed unmatched. The CDR3 nucleotides read TGTGCCAGCAGTTATCGGGGTAGCGGGAGAACCGGGGAGCTGTTTTTT. It yields the protein CASSYRGSGRTGELFF.

CDR3 in amino acids: CASSEPDSRGGYGYTF. The CDR3 DNA is TGTGCCAGCAGTGAACCGGACAGCCGGGGTGGCTATGGCTACACCTTC. The chain links TRBV2 to TRBJ1-2; weak D call: TRBD1 (6 bases). The V and J ends lost 2 bases and 4 bases respectively, with 17 bases between them. Germline V gene lookup returns CDR1 SNHLY and CDR2 FYNNEI. The CDR3 contains 16 residues. Variable domain in full (rest from reference TRBV2 and TRBJ1-2): EPEVTQTPSHQVTQMGQEVILRCVPISNHLYFYWYRQILGQKVEFLVSFYNNEISEKSEIFDDQFSVERPDGSNFTLKIRSTKLEDSAMYFCASSEPDSRGGYGYTFGSGTRLTVV.

V usage is TRBV28 and J usage is TRBJ2-2; perhaps TRBD2 as D (5 bases). The CDR3 is 16 amino acids. V lost 5 bases, J lost 0 bases, and 13 bases lay in between. The germline CDR1 and CDR2 sequences are MDHEN and SYDVKM. CDR3 residues: CASSRTSLTNTGELFF. The DNA of the CDR3 is TGTGCCAGCAGTCGTACTAGTTTGACGAACACCGGGGAGCTGTTTTTT.

This chain joins TRBV5-6 and TRBJ2-5; D unresolved. CDR3 size: 17 residues. The germline CDR1 and CDR2 sequences are SGHDT and YYEEEE. Trimming removed 1 base at V and 5 bases at J, with 21 bases between. The CDR3 DNA reads TGTGCCAGCAGCTTGAGTACCCGGGCCGCGGCCGGGGAGACCCAGTACTTC. Its translation is CASSLSTRAAAGETQYF.